This T cell receptor beta chain originates from a study of blood T cell repertoires in COVID-19. The protocol was immunoSEQ multiplex PCR, while the TCRdb copy is restricted to in-frame clones and leaves out a portion. The data contain tens of thousands of clones, approximately 91% of them seen just once; the ten biggest clones take up 2% to 2.5%. This CDR3 is 15 amino acids long. V gave up 1 base and J gave up 1 base, with 10 bases separating them. Germline V gene data show CDR1 as SGHTA and CDR2 as FQGTGA. V usage is TRBV7-3 and J usage is TRBJ2-5; D perhaps matches TRBD1 (6 bases). Sequenced material: peripheral blood. This receptor was obtained from a man aged 55 to 70 with acute or convalescent COVID-19. The CDR3 sequence: CASSLKGHFQETQYF. DNA of the CDR3: TGTGCCAGCAGCTTAAAGGGACACTTCCAAGAGACCCAGTACTTC.